This TCR beta chain was profiled in a study of T cells in Graves' hyperthyroidism and ophthalmopathy. The CDR3 length is 15 residues. Trimming removed 5 bases at V and 0 bases at J, with 12 bases between. The V gene's germline CDR1 is MNHNS and CDR2 SASEGT. General observations from the study: Among thyroid clonotypes expanded above 0.001, most also appeared in blood. Median prediction lead before ophthalmopathy onset was around 6.9 months with the model.

Using RNA transcripts as the source, TCR beta CDR3 regions were amplified. When the TCR CDR3 underwent first-round RT-PCR, the HTBI primer set was used. TCRdb fed the multiplex PCR reads into MiXCR, producing one record per CDR3 protein. The table shows some 270,000 distinct CDR3 sequences, with roughly an eighth occurring only once. Concerning this clonotype itself: Its antigen remains unknown.

Specimen: blood. The receptor was derived from a woman aged 40 to 55 with Graves' hyperthyroidism. The rearrangement links TRBV6-1 to TRBJ2-3, with D possibly being TRBD2 (6 bases). DNA of the CDR3: TGTGCCAGCAGTTATGACAGCGGGAGCACAGATACGCAGTATTTT. Residues: CASSYDSGSTDTQYF.